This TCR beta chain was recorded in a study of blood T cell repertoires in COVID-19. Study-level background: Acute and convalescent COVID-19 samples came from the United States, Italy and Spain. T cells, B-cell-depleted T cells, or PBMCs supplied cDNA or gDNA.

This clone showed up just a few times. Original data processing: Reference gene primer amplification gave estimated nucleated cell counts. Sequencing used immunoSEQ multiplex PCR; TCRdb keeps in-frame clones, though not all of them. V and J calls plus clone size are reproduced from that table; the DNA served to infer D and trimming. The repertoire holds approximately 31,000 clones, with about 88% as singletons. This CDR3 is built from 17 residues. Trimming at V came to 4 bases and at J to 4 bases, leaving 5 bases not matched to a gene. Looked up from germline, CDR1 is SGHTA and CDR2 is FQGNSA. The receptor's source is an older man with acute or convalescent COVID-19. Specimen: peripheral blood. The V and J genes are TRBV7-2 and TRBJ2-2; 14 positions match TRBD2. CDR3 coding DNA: TGTGCCAGCAGCTCGGGACTAGCGGGAGCGGGCACCGGGGAGCTGTTTTTT. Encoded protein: CASSSGLAGAGTGELFF. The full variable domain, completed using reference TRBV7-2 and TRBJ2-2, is GAGVSQSPSNKVTEKGKDVELRCDPISGHTALYWYRQSLGQGLEFLIYFQGNSAPDKSGLPSDRFSAERTGGSVSTLTIQRTQQEDSAVYLCASSSGLAGAGTGELFFGEGSRLTVL.